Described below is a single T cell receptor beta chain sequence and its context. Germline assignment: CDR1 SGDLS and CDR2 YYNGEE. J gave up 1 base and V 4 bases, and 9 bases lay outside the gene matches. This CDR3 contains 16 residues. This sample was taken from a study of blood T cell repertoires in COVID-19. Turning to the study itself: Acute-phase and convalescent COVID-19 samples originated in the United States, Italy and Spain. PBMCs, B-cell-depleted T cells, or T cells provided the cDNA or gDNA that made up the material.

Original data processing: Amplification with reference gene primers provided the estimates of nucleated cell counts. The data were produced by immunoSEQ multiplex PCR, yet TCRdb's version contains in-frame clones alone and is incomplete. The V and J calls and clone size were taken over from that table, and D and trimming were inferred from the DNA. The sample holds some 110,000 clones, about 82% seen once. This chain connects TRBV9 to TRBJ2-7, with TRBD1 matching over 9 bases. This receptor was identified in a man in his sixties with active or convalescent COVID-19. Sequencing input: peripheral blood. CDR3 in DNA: TGTGCCAGCAGCCTAGACCCCGGGACAGGGTCCTACGAGCAGTACTTC. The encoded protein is CASSLDPGTGSYEQYF.